This TCR beta chain appears in the sequencing data of a study of T cell changes during pregnancy in multiple sclerosis. The repertoire was sequenced with immunoSEQ multiplex PCR; TCRdb's copy has only in-frame clones and lacks some. The table includes tens of thousands of clones, under 90% detected once. The receptor comes from a female donor in good health, enrolled as a control in a pregnancy study. The sample in question was peripheral blood, obtained in the first trimester of pregnancy.

CDR3 in amino acids: CATKPRQGSYEQYF. In nucleotides, the CDR3 is TGTGCCACCAAACCAAGACAGGGCTCCTACGAGCAGTACTTC. The chain has TRBV19 and TRBJ2-7; 7 nucleotides match TRBD1. J lost 0 bases, V lost 10 bases, and 9 bases had no gene match. The CDR3 consists of 14 residues. Germline V gives CDR1 LNHDA, CDR2 SQIVND (reference sequence). Based on the CDR3 plus reference TRBV19 and TRBJ2-7, the full variable domain is DGGITQSPKYLFRKEGQNVTLSCEQNLNHDAMYWYRQDPGQGLRLIYYSQIVNDFQKGDIAEGYSVSREKKESFPLTVTSAQKNPTAFYLCATKPRQGSYEQYFGPGTRLTVT.